The 23 T cell receptor beta chains below come from one sample, sequenced in a study of graft-versus-host responses after intestinal transplantation. Produced via immunoSEQ multiplex PCR; TCRdb's table is partial and in-frame only. The sample consists of some 77,000 clones, approximately 92% of them appearing once. Sequenced here: PBMCs, sampled 98 days after intestinal transplantation. The receptor set was obtained from a human patient who received an intestinal transplant, so some T cells may come from the graft donor.

V is TRBV19 and J is TRBJ1-2; possible D gene TRBD1, 6 bases. Germline-derived CDR1 and CDR2 are LNHDA and SQIVND (reference sequence). This CDR3 spans 14 amino acids. Trimming took off 1 base at V and 7 bases at J, with 13 bases between the two ends. CDR3 DNA sequence: TGTGCCAGTAGTATAGGGACAGAGGATATTGGCTACACCTTC. It is translated as CASSIGTEDIGYTF.

CDR3 sequence reads: CASRGDRSTDTQYF. CDR3 sequence (DNA): TGTGCCAGCAGAGGGGACAGAAGCACAGATACGCAGTATTTT. The chain employs TRBV5-4 and TRBJ2-3; 7 bases agree with TRBD1. The CDR3 totals 14 residues. Germline V CDR1 and CDR2: SGHNT, YYREEE (reference sequence). J was trimmed by 0 bases and V by 5 bases; bases with no gene match: 3.

The chain links TRBV7-2 to TRBJ1-1; D ambiguous. Germline CDR1 SGHTA, CDR2 FQGNSA. The CDR3 has 11 amino acids. V was clipped by 1 base and J by 10 bases, with 7 bases between them. The CDR3 region has the DNA TGTGCCAGCAGCTTAGGGATGGGAGCTTTCTTT. Protein: CASSLGMGAFF.

This clone came up once. This chain connects TRBV5-4 to TRBJ1-1; D unresolved. Trimming left V 0 bases short and J 11 bases short, with 17 bases between. Germline V lookup: CDR1 SGHNT, CDR2 YYREEE (reference sequence). This CDR3 region has 14 residues. CDR3 nucleotide sequence: TGTGCCAGCAGCTTGGGGTTTGAGAAAAGTGGCGCTTTCTTT. Its translation is CASSLGFEKSGAFF. The variable domain in full, completed from reference TRBV5-4 and TRBJ1-1, reads ETGVTQSPTHLIKTRGQQVTLRCSSQSGHNTVSWYQQALGQGPQFIFQYYREEENGRGNFPPRFSGLQFPNYSSELNVNALELDDSALYLCASSLGFEKSGAFFGQGTRLTVV.

V is TRBV5-4 and J is TRBJ2-2; D uncertain. The germline CDR1 and CDR2 sequences are SGHNT and YYREEE (reference sequence). V was clipped by 0 bases and J by 4 bases, with 4 bases between them. This CDR3 has 13 residues. The CDR3 nucleotides read TGTGCCAGCAGCTTGGCCTTCACCGGGGAGCTGTTTTTT. It specifies CASSLAFTGELFF.

About this clone: Within the sample, other DNA sequences also encode this same CDR3. V usage is TRBV5-1 and J usage is TRBJ2-5, with D possibly TRBD2 on 6 matching bases. The CDR3 has 14 residues. V lost 0 bases and J lost 5, with 11 bases in between. Germline-derived CDR1 and CDR2 are SGHRS and YFSETQ. CDR3 in amino acids: CASSLGGGGETQYF. The CDR3 DNA reads as TGCGCCAGCAGCTTGGGAGGCGGAGGGGAGACCCAGTACTTC.

The chain links TRBV27 to TRBJ2-5; 8 bases line up with TRBD1. This CDR3 is built from 15 residues. Germline V CDR1 and CDR2: MNHEY, SMNVEV (reference sequence). Trimming took 6 bases from V and 4 from J; bases not matched to a gene: 10. The CDR3 region has the DNA TGTGCCAGCAGACCTCTTAGCGACAGGGGAGAGACCCAGTACTTC. It specifies CASRPLSDRGETQYF.

The chain uses TRBV11-2 and TRBJ2-2, with 8 nucleotides matching TRBD1. This CDR3 has 15 amino acids. J gave up 6 bases and V 3 bases, and 6 bases lay outside the gene matches. Germline V gives CDR1 SGHAT, CDR2 FQNNGV. CDR3 protein: CASSFNGQGAGELFF. The CDR3 bases are TGTGCCAGCAGCTTTAATGGACAGGGAGCCGGGGAGCTGTTTTTT.

The CDR3 DNA is TGTGCCAGCAGCTCAGGCCTCGGGACTAGCGGGGGGGCCAATGAGCAGTTCTTC. Translated: CASSSGLGTSGGANEQFF. V is TRBV5-6 and J is TRBJ2-1; 16 positions agree with TRBD2. CDR3 length equals 18 residues. The germline V gene encodes CDR1 SGHDT and CDR2 YYEEEE. Germline trimming cut 3 bases from V and 6 bases from J; bases unmatched to any gene: 9.

The rearrangement uses TRBV11-2 and TRBJ1-2; 12 bases align to TRBD1. Germline CDR1 and CDR2: SGHAT and FQNNGV. The CDR3 length is 15 residues. Trimming cost V 3 bases and J 9 bases; bases outside gene matches: 8. This CDR3 is CASSFPRGQGASYTF. CDR3 nucleotides: TGTGCCAGCAGCTTTCCCCGGGGACAGGGGGCTAGCTACACCTTC.

The genes are TRBV11-2 and TRBJ1-1; perhaps TRBD1 as D (6 bases). Germline V gives CDR1 SGHAT, CDR2 FQNNGV. Trimming cost V 0 bases and J 3 bases, with 14 bases left between them. CDR3 length: 16 residues. The CDR3 is CASSLEALRGYTEAFF. DNA of the CDR3: TGTGCCAGCAGCTTAGAGGCCCTGAGGGGGTACACTGAAGCTTTCTTT.

The V and J genes are TRBV6-1 and TRBJ2-1; TRBD2 is a possible D gene (5 bases). This CDR3 has 12 amino acids. The V end was cut by 6 bases, the J end by 3 bases, with 6 bases between. Germline V CDR1 and CDR2: MNHNS, SASEGT. The CDR3 protein is CASSEGYNEQFF. In DNA form, the CDR3 reads TGTGCCAGCAGCGAGGGCTACAATGAGCAGTTCTTC.

This chain joins TRBV6-1 and TRBJ1-6; 7 nucleotides match TRBD1. CDR1 MNHNS and CDR2 SASEGT come from the germline V gene. The CDR3 is made up of 14 amino acids. Losses at the gene ends were 5 bases for V and 10 bases for J; bases not matched to a gene: 8. Here the CDR3 reads CASSSWDSDSPLHF. The CDR3 coding sequence is TGTGCCAGCAGTTCCTGGGACAGCGACTCACCCCTCCACTTT.

This chain links TRBV7-9 with TRBJ2-5, with D hard to call. In germline, CDR1 is SEHNR, CDR2 FQNEAQ (reference sequence). V was cut by 5 bases and J by 5 bases, with 18 bases left in between. The CDR3 runs to 15 residues. The CDR3 reads CASSRRALGGETQYF. The CDR3 DNA reads as TGTGCCAGCAGCCGAAGAGCCCTCGGTGGGGAGACCCAGTACTTC.

The chain is built from TRBV7-2 and TRBJ2-5, with 8 bases that match TRBD2. The CDR3 extends over 16 amino acids. V shed 5 bases and J 4 bases; nucleotides not matched to a gene: 12. Germline-derived CDR1 and CDR2 are SGHTA and FQGNSA. The CDR3 DNA sequence: TGTGCCAGCAGCCCAGGGTTTCGCCGGGGGGGAGAGACCCAGTACTTC. Its translation is CASSPGFRRGGETQYF.

The DNA of the CDR3 is TGCGCCAGCAGCCAAGAAGCCTCCCCTAGCGGGGTAAAGACCCAGTACTTC. Translated: CASSQEASPSGVKTQYF. The rearrangement links TRBV4-1 to TRBJ2-5; 9 nucleotides agree with TRBD2. The CDR3 runs to 17 residues. The junction had 11 bases not matched to a gene; V was cut back by 0 bases and J by 6 bases. Germline CDR1 reads MGHRA; CDR2 reads YSYEKL.

The V gene is TRBV6-4, the J gene TRBJ1-5; 8 positions agree with TRBD1. Trimming took 0 bases from V and 4 from J; bases not matched to a gene: 8. The germline CDR1 and CDR2 sequences are MRHNA and SNTAGT. The CDR3 runs 17 residues. The CDR3 sequence: CASSDSNRQGRNQPQHF. The CDR3 DNA sequence: TGTGCCAGCAGTGACTCGAATCGACAGGGGAGAAATCAGCCCCAGCATTTT.

The chain recombines TRBV19 with TRBJ2-7; weak D call: TRBD2 (7 bases). From germline, CDR1 is LNHDA and CDR2 SQIVND (reference sequence). The CDR3 consists of 14 residues. The germline V and J ends were trimmed by 5 bases and 0 bases, with 11 bases remaining between them. CDR3 residues: CASSPGGSSYEQYF. The CDR3 DNA reads as TGTGCCAGTAGTCCGGGGGGCTCCTCCTACGAGCAGTACTTC.

The chain is built from TRBV6-5 and TRBJ1-3; TRBD1 is a possible D gene (5 bases). Germline V lookup: CDR1 MNHEY, CDR2 SVGAGI. The CDR3 spans 15 residues. V was pared by 0 bases and J by 2 bases, with 8 bases between. CDR3 in amino acids: CASSYSTGPGNTIYF. The CDR3 coding sequence is TGTGCCAGCAGTTACTCGACGGGGCCTGGAAACACCATATATTTT.

This chain uses TRBV18 with TRBJ2-3; 8 nucleotides match TRBD2. V was clipped by 3 bases and J by 4 bases; unmatched bases: 6. Germline V gives CDR1 KGHSH, CDR2 LQKENI. This CDR3 is built from 15 residues. The CDR3 protein is CASSPLTSVPDTQYF. In DNA form, the CDR3 reads TGTGCCAGCTCACCCCTGACTAGCGTCCCAGATACGCAGTATTTT.

The CDR3 DNA reads as TGTGCCAGCAGCTTAGAGGGGGGCGGCAGCTATGGCTACACCTTC. This translates into CASSLEGGGSYGYTF. The V and J genes are TRBV7-9 and TRBJ1-2; possible D gene TRBD1, 6 bases. Germline CDR1 is SEHNR and CDR2 is FQNEAQ (reference sequence). CDR3 length: 15 amino acids. The V and J ends lost 1 base and 4 bases respectively, with 13 bases between them.

The gene calls are TRBV29-1 and TRBJ2-7, with no clear D. Germline CDR1 is SQVTM and CDR2 is ANQGSEA. The length of the CDR3 is 11 residues. Trimming took off 6 bases at V and 6 bases at J, with 12 bases between the two ends. CDR3 in DNA: TGCAGCGTCCGGACGTGGAGCGAGCAGTACTTC. Protein product: CSVRTWSEQYF.

This clone came up once. Written as DNA, the CDR3 is TGCAGCTGTGGGTACACCGGGGAGCTGTTTTTT. Its protein is CSCGYTGELFF. The chain carries TRBV29-1 and TRBJ2-2; D gene unclear. Trimming cost V 8 bases and J 3 bases, with 7 bases left between them. This CDR3 region has 11 residues. Germline CDR1 reads SQVTM; CDR2 reads ANQGSEA.